This T cell receptor beta chain was identified in a study of blood T cell repertoires in COVID-19. In the study overall: Acute-phase and convalescent COVID-19 samples originated in the United States, Italy and Spain. PBMCs, B-cell-depleted T cells, or T cells were the source of the cDNA or gDNA that made up the material.

V was clipped by 5 bases and J by 12 bases, with 14 bases between them. This CDR3 has 12 amino acids. Germline CDR1 SEHNR, CDR2 FQNEAQ (reference sequence). Original processing methods: Amplification with reference gene primers provided the estimates of nucleated cell counts. Assay used: immunoSEQ multiplex PCR; TCRdb lists only in-frame clones, some missing. The V and J calls and the clone size are those of that table, but D and trimming were determined from the DNA. The repertoire holds 150,000 to 200,000 clones, around 89% seen once, with roughly 3.1% in the top ten. The V gene is TRBV7-9, the J gene TRBJ2-1, with a weak D call TRBD2 (5 bases). Sequencing was done on a sample of peripheral blood. The TCR sequence derives from a man aged 60 to 75 with acute or convalescent COVID-19. CDR3 sequence: CASSPTTGWQFF. The CDR3 DNA follows: TGTGCCAGCAGCCCTACTACGGGGTGGCAGTTCTTC.